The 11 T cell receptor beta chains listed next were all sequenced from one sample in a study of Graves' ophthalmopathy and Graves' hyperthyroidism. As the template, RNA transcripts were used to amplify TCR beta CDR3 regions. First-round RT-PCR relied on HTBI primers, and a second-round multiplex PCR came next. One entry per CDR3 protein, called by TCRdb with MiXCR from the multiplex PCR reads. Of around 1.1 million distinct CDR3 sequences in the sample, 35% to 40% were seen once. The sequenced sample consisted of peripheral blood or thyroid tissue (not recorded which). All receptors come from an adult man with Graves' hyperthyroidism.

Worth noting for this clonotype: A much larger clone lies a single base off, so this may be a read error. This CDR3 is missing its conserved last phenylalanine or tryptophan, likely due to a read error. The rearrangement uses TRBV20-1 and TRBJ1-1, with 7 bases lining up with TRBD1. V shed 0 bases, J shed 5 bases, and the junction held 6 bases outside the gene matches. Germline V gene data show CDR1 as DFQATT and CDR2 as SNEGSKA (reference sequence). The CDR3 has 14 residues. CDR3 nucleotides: TGCAGTGCTAGAGACAGGGGGGGTTGGACTGAAGCTTTCTCT. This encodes CSARDRGGWTEAFS.

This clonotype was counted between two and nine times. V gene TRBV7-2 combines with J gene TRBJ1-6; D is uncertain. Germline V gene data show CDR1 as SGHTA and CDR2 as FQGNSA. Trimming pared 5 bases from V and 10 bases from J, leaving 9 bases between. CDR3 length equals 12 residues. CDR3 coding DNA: TGTGCCAGCAGCCAAATGGGATCACCCCTCCACTTT. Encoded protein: CASSQMGSPLHF. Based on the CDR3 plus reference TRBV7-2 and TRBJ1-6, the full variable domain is GAGVSQSPSNKVTEKGKDVELRCDPISGHTALYWYRQSLGQGLEFLIYFQGNSAPDKSGLPSDRFSAERTGGSVSTLTIQRTQQEDSAVYLCASSQMGSPLHFGNGTRLTVT.

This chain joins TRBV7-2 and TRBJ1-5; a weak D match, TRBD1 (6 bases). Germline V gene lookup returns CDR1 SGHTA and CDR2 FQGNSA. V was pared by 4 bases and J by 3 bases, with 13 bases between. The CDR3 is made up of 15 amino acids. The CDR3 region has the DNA TGTGCCAGCAGCTCCAAACAGGGCTACAATCAGCCCCAGCATTTT. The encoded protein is CASSSKQGYNQPQHF.

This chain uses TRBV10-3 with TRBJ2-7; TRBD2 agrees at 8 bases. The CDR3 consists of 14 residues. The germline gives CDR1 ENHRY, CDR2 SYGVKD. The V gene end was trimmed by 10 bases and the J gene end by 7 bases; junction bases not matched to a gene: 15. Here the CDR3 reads CATSPTGGSNEQYF. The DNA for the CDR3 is TGTGCCACCTCTCCAACGGGAGGGAGCAATGAGCAGTACTTC.

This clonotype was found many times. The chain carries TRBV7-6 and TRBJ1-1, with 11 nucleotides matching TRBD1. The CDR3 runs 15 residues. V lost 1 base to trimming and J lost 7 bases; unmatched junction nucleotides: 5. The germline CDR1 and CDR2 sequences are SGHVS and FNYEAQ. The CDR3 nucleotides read TGTGCCAGCAGCTTAGAAGGGACAGGGGGGGATGAAGCTTTCTTT. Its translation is CASSLEGTGGDEAFF.

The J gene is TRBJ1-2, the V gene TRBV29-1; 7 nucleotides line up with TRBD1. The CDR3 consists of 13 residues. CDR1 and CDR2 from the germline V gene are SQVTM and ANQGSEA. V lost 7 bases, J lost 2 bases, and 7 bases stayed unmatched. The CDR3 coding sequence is TGCAGCGCAGGGACAGACGGGAACTATGGCTACACCTTC. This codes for CSAGTDGNYGYTF.

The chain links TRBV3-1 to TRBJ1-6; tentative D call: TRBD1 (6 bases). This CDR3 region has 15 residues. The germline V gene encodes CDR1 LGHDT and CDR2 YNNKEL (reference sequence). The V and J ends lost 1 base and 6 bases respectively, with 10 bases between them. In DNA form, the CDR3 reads TGTGCCAGCAGCCAAGGCAGGGGAGGTAATTCACCCCTCCACTTT. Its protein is CASSQGRGGNSPLHF.

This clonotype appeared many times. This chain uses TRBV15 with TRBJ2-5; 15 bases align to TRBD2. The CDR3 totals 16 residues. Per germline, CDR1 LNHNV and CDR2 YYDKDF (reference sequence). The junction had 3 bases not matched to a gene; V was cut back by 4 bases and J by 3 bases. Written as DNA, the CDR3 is TGTGCCACCAGCACCTGGACTAGCGGGGGGGAAGAGACCCAGTACTTC. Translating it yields CATSTWTSGGEETQYF.

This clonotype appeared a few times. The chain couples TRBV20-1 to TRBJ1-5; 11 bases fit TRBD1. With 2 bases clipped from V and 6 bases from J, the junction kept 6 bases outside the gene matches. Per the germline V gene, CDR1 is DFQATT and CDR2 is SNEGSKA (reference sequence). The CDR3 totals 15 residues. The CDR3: CSARTGTGGGQPQHF. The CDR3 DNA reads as TGCAGTGCTAGAACCGGGACAGGGGGAGGTCAGCCCCAGCATTTT.

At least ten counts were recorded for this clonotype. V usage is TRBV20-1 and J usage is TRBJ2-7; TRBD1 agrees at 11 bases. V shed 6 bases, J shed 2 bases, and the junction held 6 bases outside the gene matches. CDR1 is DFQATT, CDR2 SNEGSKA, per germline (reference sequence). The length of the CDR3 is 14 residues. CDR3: CSAPPGQGAYEQYF. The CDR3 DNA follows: TGCAGTGCGCCACCGGGACAGGGGGCCTACGAGCAGTACTTC.

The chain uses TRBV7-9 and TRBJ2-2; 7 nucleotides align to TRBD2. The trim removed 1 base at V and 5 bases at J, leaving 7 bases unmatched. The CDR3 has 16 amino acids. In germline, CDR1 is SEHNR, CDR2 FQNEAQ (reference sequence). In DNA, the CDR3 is TGTGCCAGCAGCTTAGTTCCGGGGGGACGGACCGGGGAGCTGTTTTTT. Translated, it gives CASSLVPGGRTGELFF.